This T cell receptor beta chain emerged from a study of blood T cell repertoires in COVID-19. Across the whole study: COVID-19 samples collected from the United States, Italy and Spain covered acute and convalescent phases. The cDNA or gDNA used as material had been derived from T cells, B-cell-depleted T cells, or PBMCs.

Original handling: Counts of nucleated cells, estimated from reference gene primer amplification, were obtained. Generated by immunoSEQ multiplex PCR, the TCRdb table keeps only in-frame clones and is missing some. That table is the source of V, J and clone size, and D and trimming were worked out from the DNA. This table has 200,000 to 250,000 clones, 85% to 90% appearing once. Germline V gene lookup returns CDR1 GTSNPN and CDR2 SVGIG (reference sequence). Trimming took off 4 bases at V and 5 bases at J, with 11 bases between the two ends. CDR3 size: 13 residues. This sequence originates from a woman aged 45 to 65 with acute or convalescent COVID-19. The sequenced sample was peripheral blood. The rearrangement uses TRBV30 and TRBJ2-2, with D possibly matching TRBD2 (6 bases). DNA for the CDR3: TGTGCCTGGAACGGGGCGGGGACCGGGGAGCTGTTTTTT. Residues: CAWNGAGTGELFF.